Sequencing of this T cell receptor (beta chain) was carried out in a study of T cell changes during pregnancy in multiple sclerosis. Sequenced by immunoSEQ multiplex PCR; TCRdb stores in-frame clones only, minus some. The data contain tens of thousands of clones, roughly 92% of them singletons. This clone was found once. With 10 bases clipped from V and 7 bases from J, the junction kept 10 bases outside the gene matches. The CDR3 runs 14 residues. The germline V gene encodes CDR1 MDHEN and CDR2 SYDVKM. This sample comprised peripheral blood, obtained in the third trimester of pregnancy. The chain uses TRBV28 and TRBJ2-1; 10 nucleotides agree with TRBD2. The receptor comes from a female donor in good health, enrolled as a control in a pregnancy study. CDR3 sequence (DNA): TGTGCCATCGGAGCTAGCGGGAGAGTGAATGAGCAGTTCTTC. It encodes CAIGASGRVNEQFF.